These 15 T cell receptor beta chains came from one sample sequenced in a study of tumor-infiltrating lymphocytes in primary liver carcinoma. Constant-region priming of about 500 ng total RNA yielded TCR beta cDNA. Libraries for TCR beta were built through three nested multiplex PCR rounds, which together made up a slightly modified ARM-PCR procedure. In the first two PCR rounds, TRBV1-TRBV30 forward primers were paired with a C-beta reverse primer, and each round lasted roughly 10 cycles. TCRdb recomputed calls from the multiplex PCR reads with MiXCR, one row per CDR3 protein. In the table there are fewer than 350,000 distinct CDR3 sequences, roughly 61% of which are singletons. Alongside blood RNA obtained from unsorted whole blood, germline DNA was also extracted. The sample taken for sequencing was peripheral blood. The source of these receptors is a man aged 35 to 55 with primary liver carcinoma and hepatitis B virus infection.

This chain links TRBV6-6 with TRBJ1-1; D unclear. Germline V gene data show CDR1 as MNHNY and CDR2 as SVGAGI (reference sequence). Between the trimmed V and J ends, which lost 4 bases and 9 bases, there was a span of 15 bases. The CDR3 runs to 13 residues. CDR3: CASSSKPETKAFF. In nucleotides, the CDR3 is TGTGCCAGCAGTTCCAAACCTGAGACTAAAGCTTTCTTT.

The rearrangement joins TRBV29-1 to TRBJ1-1; D gene unclear. The CDR3 runs to 12 residues. Per germline, CDR1 SQVTM and CDR2 ANQGSEA. The V end was cut by 7 bases, the J end by 2 bases, with 11 bases between. Written as DNA, the CDR3 is TGCAGCGCTTTTGAGACTAACACTGAAGCTTTCTTT. Its translation: CSAFETNTEAFF.

This clonotype was detected ten times or more. J is TRBJ2-7 and V is TRBV12-3 or TRBV12-4; D is possibly TRBD1 (6 bases). V was pared by 3 bases and J by 1 base, with 10 bases between. This CDR3 region has 14 residues. In DNA, the CDR3 is TGTGCCAGCAGTTTCTCGGGGACATCCTACGAGCAGTACTTC. Translating gives CASSFSGTSYEQYF.

To note about this clonotype: At one boundary the junction diverges from the germline segment, which might be a read error. The J gene is TRBJ1-1, the V gene TRBV11-2; tentative D call: TRBD1 (6 bases). CDR1 is SGHAT and CDR2 is FQNNGV in the germline V gene. The CDR3 loop spans 13 amino acids. The CDR3, as DNA: TGTGTCAGCAGCAAGGACAGATACACTGAAGCTTTCTTT. Its translation is CVSSKDRYTEAFF.

Comment on this clonotype: This may be a read error: a much more frequent sequence differs by one nucleotide. The rearrangement joins TRBV5-1 to TRBJ2-5, with 8 positions matching TRBD2. Germline V lookup: CDR1 SGHRS, CDR2 YFSETQ. The CDR3 is 21 amino acids. V lost 2 bases, J lost 2 bases, and 23 bases stayed unmatched. The CDR3 bases are TGCGCCAGCAGCTTTGCAGCTCCAGCGGGAGAGCGTAAAGGGTGGCAAGAGACCCAGTACTTC. This sequence encodes CASSFAAPAGERKGWQETQYF.

As for this clonotype: This may be a read error, as it is one base from a much larger clone. The chain couples TRBV5-4 to TRBJ1-1; D perhaps matches TRBD1 (6 bases). The CDR3 covers 13 residues. Trimming removed 3 bases from V and 7 bases from J, with 13 bases in between. CDR1 is SGHNT and CDR2 is YYREEE in the germline V gene (reference sequence). In DNA, the CDR3 is TGTGCCAGCAGCTGTACAGGGTTGGGTGAAGCTTTCTTT. This sequence encodes CASSCTGLGEAFF.

As regards this clonotype: This clone may be a read error of a much larger clone one base away. CDR3 sequence (DNA): TGTGCCAGCAGTTTGGGGACTACCTTCTCCTACGAGCAGCACTTC. Amino acids: CASSLGTTFSYEQHF. The chain carries TRBV6-2 or TRBV6-3 and TRBJ2-7; TRBD2 matches at 7 bases. The CDR3 sequence is 15 residues long. From germline, CDR1 is MNHEY and CDR2 SVGEGT.

This clonotype was detected ten times or more. This chain joins TRBV11-2 and TRBJ2-2; 9 bases are a match to TRBD1. V trimming: 11 bases; J trimming: 4 bases; junction bases outside the gene matches: 5. The CDR3 runs to 13 residues. CDR1 and CDR2 from the germline V gene are SGHAT and FQNNGV. The CDR3 nucleotides read TGTGCCGCTAGGACAGGGGTCACCGGGGAGCTGTTTTTT. This translates into CAARTGVTGELFF.

Turning to this clonotype: An end of the junction does not agree with germline; a read error may underlie this. The chain carries TRBV11-2 and TRBJ2-7, with 11 bases fitting TRBD2. Germline V gives CDR1 SGHAT, CDR2 FQNNGV. The CDR3 is 16 residues long. CDR3 in DNA: TGTACCAGCAGCTACCTTAGCGGGAGGGCCCGGTACGAGCAGTACTTC. Protein product: CTSSYLSGRARYEQYF.

As concerns this clonotype: A read error may explain this, as a much larger clone is one base away. This chain's CDR3 is CASRQSTSGYTF. The CDR3 DNA sequence: TGTGCCAGCAGACAGTCGACCAGTGGCTACACCTTC. This sequence joins TRBV6-2 or TRBV6-3 and TRBJ1-2; D gene unclear. Germline-derived CDR1 and CDR2 are MNHEY and SVGEGT. Trimming removed 6 bases from V and 7 bases from J, with 12 bases in between. The CDR3 is made up of 12 amino acids.

The rearrangement links TRBV7-2 to TRBJ2-5, with D perhaps TRBD2 (7 bases). V was trimmed by 1 base and J by 0 bases, leaving 9 bases between them. The germline V gene has CDR1 SGHTA and CDR2 FQGNSA. This CDR3 region has 15 residues. DNA of the CDR3: TGTGCCAGCAGCTTAGGGGGGGGCTACCAAGAGACCCAGTACTTC. This gives the protein CASSLGGGYQETQYF.

The table lists this clonotype with a few counts. The chain is built from TRBV12-3 or TRBV12-4 and TRBJ2-1; 10 nucleotides match TRBD2. The V and J ends lost 4 bases and 9 bases, in that order; junction bases with no gene match: 18. This CDR3 has 18 amino acids. In DNA form, the CDR3 reads TGTGCCAGCAGTTCTCCGGCGAGGCTAGCGGGGGAATCGGGTGAGCAGTTCTTC. It encodes CASSSPARLAGESGEQFF.

On this clonotype itself: The CDR3 does not end in the conserved phenylalanine or tryptophan, so this is likely a read error. The chain uses TRBV11-2 and TRBJ2-7; unclear D gene. CDR1 SGHAT and CDR2 FQNNGV come from the germline V gene. This CDR3 is 14 amino acids long. CDR3 sequence (DNA): TGTGCCAGCGGCTTATACGTTGAGCCCCTCGAGCAGTACCTC. Residues: CASGLYVEPLEQYL.

This clonotype came up many times. At one end, the junction sequence differs from germline, possibly due to a read error. The chain joins TRBV29-1 to TRBJ1-2, with TRBD1 identical over 7 bases. Germline V gives CDR1 SQVTM, CDR2 ANQGSEA. This CDR3 comprises 13 residues. Here the CDR3 reads CSVKDRADYGYTF. CDR3 DNA: TGCAGCGTTAAAGACAGGGCGGACTATGGCTACACCTTC. The complete variable domain, with remaining parts taken from reference TRBV29-1 and TRBJ1-2, reads SAVISQKPSRDICQRGTSLTIQCQVDSQVTMMFWYRQQPGQSLTLIATANQGSEATYESGFVIDKFPISRPNLTFSTLTVSNMSPEDSSIYLCSVKDRADYGYTFGSGTRLTVV.

This chain uses TRBV7-9 with TRBJ2-1; D is uncertain. Germline V gene lookup returns CDR1 SEHNR and CDR2 FQNEAQ (reference sequence). The CDR3 runs 17 residues. Trimming stripped 5 bases from V and 4 bases from J, with 21 bases between. In DNA, the CDR3 is TGTGCCAGCAGCCCCCGGACCACTTTAACCGATTACAATGAGCAGTTCTTC. Its protein is CASSPRTTLTDYNEQFF.